The rows below give T cell receptor beta chains drawn from one sample of a study of blood T cell repertoires in COVID-19. TCRdb's table, derived via immunoSEQ multiplex PCR, lists solely in-frame clones and lacks some. The sample includes approximately 94,000 clones, over 80% of them seen just once. Sequenced input: peripheral blood. The receptors originated from a man aged 45 to 65 with active or convalescent COVID-19. The CDR3 runs from the conserved cysteine through the conserved F or W. D genes are given only for firm matches. Part of the rows lack a size; the others show once, few, many or a class for expanded clones.

v_call	clone_size	j_call	d_call	cdr3_length	cdr3_aa	cdr3_nt
TRBV9	-	TRBJ2-2	TRBD2	15	CASSLYQREPGELFF	TGTGCCAGCAGCCTGTATCAGCGGGAGCCCGGGGAGCTGTTTTTT
TRBV3-1/TRBV3-2	-	TRBJ2-5	TRBD2	15	CASSLRLGGRETQYF	TGTGCCAGCAGCCTCCGTCTGGGAGGGAGGGAGACCCAGTACTTC
TRBV3-1/TRBV3-2	-	TRBJ2-5	TRBD1	18	CASSQVGQSRGHVKTQYF	TGTGCCAGCAGCCAAGTCGGCCAATCCAGGGGGCATGTGAAGACCCAGTACTTC
TRBV18	-	TRBJ2-7	TRBD2	14	CASSDPGLAAYKYF	TGTGCCAGCTCGGATCCGGGACTAGCGGCCTATAAGTACTTC
TRBV5-1	-	TRBJ1-1	-	13	CASSLQGDTEAFF	TGCGCCAGCAGCTTACAGGGAGACACTGAAGCTTTCTTT
TRBV11-3	-	TRBJ2-5	TRBD1	14	CASSFLDREETQYF	TGTGCCAGCAGCTTTTTGGACAGGGAAGAGACCCAGTACTTC
TRBV7-9	-	TRBJ2-1	-	14	CASSSISTYNEQFF	TGTGCCAGCAGCTCGATATCTACTTACAATGAGCAGTTCTTC
TRBV15	-	TRBJ2-1	TRBD2	15	CATSRDSGSYNEQFF	TGTGCCACCAGCAGAGACAGCGGGAGCTACAATGAGCAGTTCTTC
TRBV2	-	TRBJ2-2	TRBD2	14	CASSPGTILGELFF	TGTGCCAGCAGTCCCGGGACTATCCTTGGGGAGCTGTTTTTT
TRBV14	-	TRBJ2-2	-	15	CASSQTSGFTGELFF	TGTGCCAGCAGCCAAACCTCAGGGTTCACCGGGGAGCTGTTTTTT
TRBV7-3	-	TRBJ1-1	-	14	CASSLIGRGTEAFF	TGTGCCAGCAGCTTAATAGGTAGGGGCACTGAAGCTTTCTTT
TRBV11-3	-	TRBJ2-7	TRBD2	15	CASSEPGLAEPLEYF	TGTGCCAGCAGCGAGCCGGGACTAGCGGAACCCCTGGAGTACTTC
TRBV19	-	TRBJ2-1	TRBD2	16	CASSLRTSGKVKEQFF	TGTGCCAGTAGTCTGCGGACTAGCGGGAAGGTTAAGGAGCAGTTCTTC
TRBV6-5	-	TRBJ2-7	TRBD2	16	CASSWGLAGGFVEQYF	TGTGCCAGCAGTTGGGGACTAGCGGGAGGTTTTGTCGAGCAGTACTTC
TRBV10-2	-	TRBJ1-4	-	14	CASSESVGAEKLFF	TGCGCCAGCAGTGAGTCGGTGGGGGCGGAAAAACTGTTTTTT
TRBV7-6	once	TRBJ2-3	TRBD1	16	CASSLGRDRVADTQYF	TGTGCCAGCAGCTTAGGACGGGACAGGGTTGCAGATACGCAGTATTTT
TRBV11-3	-	TRBJ2-7	-	11	CASSQRREQYF	TGTGCCAGCAGCCAACGGCGGGAGCAGTACTTC
TRBV7-2	-	TRBJ1-2	TRBD1	12	CASSMRQGGYTF	TGTGCCAGCAGCATGAGACAGGGGGGCTACACCTTC
TRBV14	-	TRBJ1-2	TRBD1	14	CASSQETGGGGYTF	TGTGCCAGCAGCCAAGAGACAGGGGGTGGTGGCTACACCTTC
TRBV5-4	few	TRBJ2-1	TRBD2	14	CASSMALAGGEQFF	TGTGCCAGCAGCATGGCACTAGCGGGAGGGGAGCAGTTCTTC
TRBV3-1/TRBV3-2	-	TRBJ1-1	-	13	CASSQDREAEAFF	TGTGCCAGCAGCCAAGATCGGGAGGCGGAAGCTTTCTTT
TRBV3-1/TRBV3-2	-	TRBJ2-1	-	16	CASSHQTGTLYNEQFF	TGTGCCAGCAGCCATCAGACAGGGACTTTATACAATGAGCAGTTCTTC
TRBV5-1	-	TRBJ2-7	-	13	CASSLEGWGEQYF	TGCGCCAGCAGCTTGGAGGGGTGGGGCGAGCAGTACTTC
TRBV9	-	TRBJ1-2	TRBD1	15	CASSIRRDRAYGYTF	TGTGCCAGCAGCATCCGACGGGACAGGGCCTATGGCTACACCTTC
TRBV5-1	-	TRBJ2-5	TRBD2	20	CASSLRPTGTSGKGTETQYF	TGCGCCAGCAGCTTGCGGCCGACAGGGACTAGCGGGAAGGGGACGGAGACCCAGTACTTC
TRBV3-1/TRBV3-2	-	TRBJ2-7	TRBD1	14	CASSARTGSYEQYF	TGTGCCAGCAGCGCCCGGACAGGGTCCTACGAGCAGTACTTC
TRBV29-1	-	TRBJ1-1	TRBD1	13	CSVNRDSNTEAFF	TGCAGCGTAAACCGGGACAGTAACACTGAAGCTTTCTTT
TRBV11-3	-	TRBJ1-6	-	18	CASSLYPLTAYKNSPLHF	TGTGCCAGCAGCTTATACCCCCTGACTGCGTACAAAAATTCACCCCTCCACTTT
TRBV7-9	-	TRBJ1-2	TRBD1	14	CASSRGQGAWGYTF	TGTGCCAGCAGCCGGGGACAGGGGGCTTGGGGCTACACCTTC
TRBV5-1	-	TRBJ2-3	TRBD2	16	CASSPRLAGETDTQYF	TGCGCCAGCAGCCCCAGACTAGCGGGAGAAACAGATACGCAGTATTTT
TRBV19	-	TRBJ2-7	TRBD2	16	CASSISVGRSVYEQYF	TGTGCCAGTAGTATTTCGGTCGGGAGGTCTGTCTACGAGCAGTACTTC
TRBV24-1	-	TRBJ2-7	TRBD1	15	CATSDSGQGMGEQYF	TGTGCCACCAGTGACTCCGGACAGGGGATGGGAGAGCAGTACTTC
TRBV7-2	-	TRBJ1-1	-	14	CASSPRSQGPEAFF	TGTGCCAGCAGCCCCCGCTCGCAGGGGCCTGAAGCTTTCTTT
TRBV4-1	-	TRBJ2-5	TRBD2	19	CASSQPLAGGSPREETQYF	TGCGCCAGCAGCCAACCGCTAGCGGGAGGGTCCCCCAGGGAAGAGACCCAGTACTTC
TRBV30	-	TRBJ2-2	TRBD1	15	CASTFGTGEGGELFF	TGTGCTTCGACCTTCGGGACAGGGGAGGGCGGGGAGCTGTTTTTT
TRBV2	-	TRBJ1-5	-	15	CASDEGGNSNQPQHF	TGTGCCAGTGACGAGGGTGGAAACAGCAATCAGCCCCAGCATTTT
TRBV7-9	-	TRBJ2-1	-	15	CASSIHDRSYNEQFF	TGTGCCAGCAGCATCCATGACCGGAGCTACAATGAGCAGTTCTTC
TRBV25-1	-	TRBJ2-1	-	15	CASSVGGSLNNEQFF	TGTGCCAGCAGCGTTGGGGGCAGTCTCAACAATGAGCAGTTCTTC
TRBV5-1	-	TRBJ2-1	-	14	CASSLGTPGDEQFF	TGCGCCAGCAGCTTAGGGACCCCAGGGGATGAGCAGTTCTTC
TRBV24-1	-	TRBJ2-5	TRBD1	15	CATSVGQGDGETQYF	TGTGCCACCAGTGTGGGACAGGGTGACGGAGAGACCCAGTACTTC